This T cell receptor (beta chain) was captured in a study of blood T cell repertoires in COVID-19. In the study overall: Whether acute or convalescent, the COVID-19 samples came from the United States, Italy and Spain. PBMCs, B-cell-depleted T cells, or T cells provided the cDNA or gDNA that made up the material.

In the original workflow: Researchers report that nucleated cell counts were estimated from reference gene primer amplification. Repertoires were generated with immunoSEQ multiplex PCR, while TCRdb's copy carries only in-frame clones and drops some. V, J and clone size are taken as reported in that table, and D and trimming were inferred from the DNA itself. The sample has approximately 230,000 clones, 70% to 90% seen once. Per germline, CDR1 GTSNPN and CDR2 SVGIG (reference sequence). This CDR3 is 11 amino acids long. The germline V and J ends were trimmed by 1 base and 6 bases, with 4 bases remaining between them.

The gene calls are TRBV30 and TRBJ2-1; D is unclear. Sequencing was performed on peripheral blood. The receptor's source is a man under 40 who had recovered from COVID-19. The CDR3 DNA reads as TGTGCCTGGAGTGCCTTCAATGAGCAGTTCTTC. Its translation: CAWSAFNEQFF.